Listed below are T cell receptor beta chains from one sample, sequenced in a study of cytotoxic CD8 clonotypes in ibrutinib-treated CLL. Only in-frame clones appear in the TCRdb table, and some are missing; sequencing was by immunoSEQ multiplex PCR. The table includes approximately 350,000 clones, about 64% detected once. The material was PBMCs, obtained after 36 months of ibrutinib treatment. Receptors originate from a human donor with chronic lymphocytic leukemia. Each CDR3 is given with its conserved first and last residue. The D gene is left open where the match is weak. The size field is filled for only some rows; it gives once, few, many or a size class.

j_gene: TRBJ1-5; abundance: .; d_gene: TRBD1; v_gene: TRBV28; CDR3aa: CASSWTGNYQPQHF; CDR3nt: TGTGCCAGCAGTTGGACAGGGAATTATCAGCCCCAGCATTTT
j_gene: TRBJ1-2; abundance: .; d_gene: TRBD1; v_gene: TRBV6-5; CDR3aa: CASRTGVEGYTF; CDR3nt: TGTGCCAGCAGAACAGGGGTAGAGGGCTACACCTTC
j_gene: TRBJ2-3; abundance: .; d_gene: TRBD2; v_gene: TRBV9; CDR3aa: CASSESGGVITDTQYF; CDR3nt: TGTGCCAGCAGCGAATCCGGGGGGGTCATCACAGATACGCAGTATTTT
j_gene: TRBJ1-3; abundance: few; d_gene: TRBD1; v_gene: TRBV19; CDR3aa: CASSRTGGAGNTIYF; CDR3nt: TGTGCCAGTAGTAGAACAGGGGGCGCCGGAAACACCATATATTTT
j_gene: TRBJ1-5; abundance: few; d_gene: .; v_gene: TRBV1; CDR3aa: CTSSKRWGRCSNQPQHF; CDR3nt: TGCACCAGCAGCAAAAGGTGGGGACGGTGTAGCAATCAGCCCCAGCATTTT
j_gene: TRBJ1-5; abundance: few; d_gene: .; v_gene: TRBV5-6; CDR3aa: CASSLRPPRVSFNLPQHF; CDR3nt: TGTGCCAGCAGCTTGCGGCCCCCCAGGGTGAGCTTCAATTTGCCCCAGCATTTT
j_gene: TRBJ2-7; abundance: once; d_gene: TRBD2; v_gene: TRBV5-1; CDR3aa: CASSLRMGGLREGYEQYF; CDR3nt: TGCGCCAGCAGCCTACGAATGGGGGGCTTGCGGGAGGGATACGAGCAGTACTTC
j_gene: TRBJ2-5; abundance: .; d_gene: .; v_gene: TRBV9; CDR3aa: CASSVRGAEETQYF; CDR3nt: TGTGCCAGCAGCGTACGGGGGGCAGAAGAGACCCAGTACTTC
j_gene: TRBJ2-6; abundance: .; d_gene: .; v_gene: TRBV28; CDR3aa: CASSLMTFSGANVLTF; CDR3nt: TGTGCCAGCAGTCTCATGACTTTCTCTGGGGCCAACGTCCTGACTTTC
j_gene: TRBJ1-2; abundance: .; d_gene: .; v_gene: TRBV19; CDR3aa: CASSMEGLSYGYTF; CDR3nt: TGTGCCAGTAGTATGGAAGGGTTGAGCTATGGCTACACCTTC
j_gene: TRBJ2-1; abundance: .; d_gene: .; v_gene: TRBV11-2; CDR3aa: CASSYVPHEQFF; CDR3nt: TGTGCCAGCAGCTACGTCCCCCATGAGCAGTTCTTC
j_gene: TRBJ2-7; abundance: few; d_gene: TRBD2; v_gene: TRBV7-9; CDR3aa: CASSLGTSIQYF; CDR3nt: TGTGCCAGCAGCTTAGGGACTAGTATCCAGTACTTC
j_gene: TRBJ2-7; abundance: few; d_gene: .; v_gene: TRBV6-5; CDR3aa: CASSASREGSYEQYF; CDR3nt: TGTGCCAGCAGTGCCTCCCGGGAAGGGTCCTACGAGCAGTACTTC
j_gene: TRBJ2-3; abundance: .; d_gene: .; v_gene: TRBV21-1; CDR3aa: CASSLPHQAREVTDTQYF; CDR3nt: TGTGCCAGCAGTCTCCCTCACCAAGCGAGGGAAGTAACAGATACGCAGTATTTT
j_gene: TRBJ2-1; abundance: many; d_gene: TRBD1; v_gene: TRBV25-1; CDR3aa: CASSVGGHPGEQFF; CDR3nt: TGTGCCAGCAGTGTAGGGGGCCACCCAGGTGAGCAGTTCTTC
j_gene: TRBJ2-2; abundance: .; d_gene: TRBD1; v_gene: TRBV11-3; CDR3aa: CASSLDARQGTGELFF; CDR3nt: TGTGCCAGCAGCTTAGATGCAAGACAGGGGACCGGGGAGCTGTTTTTT
j_gene: TRBJ2-7; abundance: .; d_gene: TRBD2; v_gene: TRBV5-1; CDR3aa: CASSHPGGGYEQYF; CDR3nt: TGCGCCAGCAGCCACCCGGGGGGGGGCTACGAGCAGTACTTC
j_gene: TRBJ2-7; abundance: few; d_gene: TRBD1; v_gene: TRBV7-2; CDR3aa: CASSLVGQGHEQYF; CDR3nt: TGTGCCAGCAGCTTAGTGGGACAGGGACACGAGCAGTACTTC
j_gene: TRBJ2-1; abundance: .; d_gene: TRBD2; v_gene: TRBV18; CDR3aa: CASSPPLGLAGLSSYNEQFF; CDR3nt: TGTGCCAGCTCACCACCGTTAGGACTAGCGGGCTTGAGCTCCTACAATGAGCAGTTCTTC
j_gene: TRBJ2-1; abundance: .; d_gene: .; v_gene: TRBV18; CDR3aa: CASSPPEGWPDEQFF; CDR3nt: TGTGCCAGCTCACCACCGGAAGGGTGGCCCGATGAGCAGTTCTTC
j_gene: TRBJ2-3; abundance: .; d_gene: TRBD2; v_gene: TRBV11-3; CDR3aa: CASSFGGSTDTQYF; CDR3nt: TGTGCCAGCAGCTTCGGGGGGAGTACAGATACGCAGTATTTT
j_gene: TRBJ2-7; abundance: .; d_gene: .; v_gene: TRBV20-1; CDR3aa: CSAPSTREVAF; CDR3nt: TGCAGTGCTCCCTCGACCCGGGAAGTCGCCTTC
j_gene: TRBJ2-5; abundance: .; d_gene: .; v_gene: TRBV29-1; CDR3aa: CSVRGKYQETQYF; CDR3nt: TGCAGCGTTAGGGGCAAGTACCAAGAGACCCAGTACTTC
j_gene: TRBJ2-7; abundance: .; d_gene: .; v_gene: TRBV5-4; CDR3aa: CASSVGRGRNEQYF; CDR3nt: TGTGCCAGCAGCGTCGGGAGAGGCAGGAATGAGCAGTACTTC
j_gene: TRBJ1-2; abundance: few; d_gene: .; v_gene: TRBV5-6; CDR3aa: CASSLVGVIDGYTF; CDR3nt: TGTGCCAGCAGCTTGGTGGGGGTAATAGATGGCTACACCTTC
j_gene: TRBJ2-1; abundance: few; d_gene: .; v_gene: TRBV19; CDR3aa: CASSRREVPYNEQFF; CDR3nt: TGTGCCAGTAGCAGGAGGGAGGTTCCCTACAATGAGCAGTTCTTC
j_gene: TRBJ2-3; abundance: .; d_gene: TRBD2; v_gene: TRBV6-6; CDR3aa: CASTIRTSDNADTQYF; CDR3nt: TGTGCCAGCACAATCCGGACTAGCGATAACGCAGATACGCAGTATTTT
j_gene: TRBJ2-4; abundance: once; d_gene: TRBD1; v_gene: TRBV29-1; CDR3aa: CSVEYGTGTGDIQYF; CDR3nt: TGCAGCGTTGAGTACGGGACAGGGACCGGGGACATTCAGTACTTC
j_gene: TRBJ2-7; abundance: .; d_gene: .; v_gene: TRBV18; CDR3aa: CASSPTPDSYEQYF; CDR3nt: TGTGCCAGCTCACCGACACCCGACTCCTACGAGCAGTACTTC
j_gene: TRBJ2-7; abundance: few; d_gene: .; v_gene: TRBV19; CDR3aa: CASSIRSGQGNEQYF; CDR3nt: TGTGCCAGTAGTATCCGGAGTGGGCAGGGCAACGAGCAGTACTTC
j_gene: TRBJ1-2; abundance: .; d_gene: TRBD1; v_gene: TRBV7-6; CDR3aa: CASSFLGPGQGVPGYGYTF; CDR3nt: TGTGCCAGCAGCTTTTTGGGCCCGGGACAGGGGGTACCTGGGTATGGCTACACCTTC
j_gene: TRBJ1-1; abundance: once; d_gene: .; v_gene: TRBV5-6; CDR3aa: CASSLGGTDTEAFF; CDR3nt: TGTGCCAGCAGCTTGGGGGGGACCGACACTGAAGCTTTCTTT
j_gene: TRBJ2-7; abundance: few; d_gene: .; v_gene: TRBV6-1; CDR3aa: CASTRHSYEQYF; CDR3nt: TGTGCCAGCACCCGACACTCTTACGAGCAGTACTTC
j_gene: TRBJ2-5; abundance: once; d_gene: .; v_gene: TRBV5-1; CDR3aa: CASSFRHPAQETQYF; CDR3nt: TGCGCCAGCAGCTTTAGGCACCCAGCTCAAGAGACCCAGTACTTC
j_gene: TRBJ1-2; abundance: .; d_gene: .; v_gene: TRBV7-2; CDR3aa: CASSFQGSYGYTF; CDR3nt: TGTGCCAGCAGCTTCCAGGGCTCCTATGGCTACACCTTC
j_gene: TRBJ2-1; abundance: .; d_gene: .; v_gene: TRBV9; CDR3aa: CASSVEPPMVQFF; CDR3nt: TGTGCCAGCAGCGTAGAACCGCCGATGGTGCAGTTCTTC
j_gene: TRBJ2-5; abundance: .; d_gene: .; v_gene: TRBV19; CDR3aa: CASSPNPGSQTQYF; CDR3nt: TGTGCCAGTAGCCCTAACCCCGGGTCCCAGACCCAGTACTTC
j_gene: TRBJ2-5; abundance: .; d_gene: .; v_gene: TRBV29-1; CDR3aa: CSAPSPGAQETQYF; CDR3nt: TGCAGCGCCCCCAGCCCCGGGGCCCAAGAGACCCAGTACTTC
j_gene: TRBJ1-2; abundance: .; d_gene: .; v_gene: TRBV11-2; CDR3aa: CASSLAEGRYGYTF; CDR3nt: TGTGCCAGCAGCTTAGCGGAGGGACGCTATGGCTACACCTTC
j_gene: TRBJ2-3; abundance: .; d_gene: .; v_gene: TRBV9; CDR3aa: CASSVRQYLDTQYF; CDR3nt: TGTGCCAGCAGCGTAAGGCAGTACTTGGATACGCAGTATTTT
j_gene: TRBJ2-7; abundance: .; d_gene: .; v_gene: TRBV4-3; CDR3aa: CASSQGWEQYF; CDR3nt: TGCGCCAGCAGCCAAGGGTGGGAGCAGTACTTC
j_gene: TRBJ2-7; abundance: .; d_gene: .; v_gene: TRBV7-8; CDR3aa: CASSTRGQGLYEQYF; CDR3nt: TGTGCCAGCAGCACGCGAGGTCAGGGTCTCTACGAGCAGTACTTC
j_gene: TRBJ2-1; abundance: .; d_gene: TRBD2; v_gene: TRBV7-3; CDR3aa: CASSLTGLAGAISYNEQFF; CDR3nt: TGTGCCAGCAGCTTAACCGGACTAGCGGGAGCGATCTCCTACAATGAGCAGTTCTTC
j_gene: TRBJ1-1; abundance: few; d_gene: .; v_gene: TRBV7-6; CDR3aa: CASSFRVAEAFF; CDR3nt: TGTGCCAGCAGCTTCAGGGTGGCTGAAGCTTTCTTT
j_gene: TRBJ2-2; abundance: few; d_gene: .; v_gene: TRBV6-5; CDR3aa: CASSYSGDTGELFF; CDR3nt: TGTGCCAGCAGTTACTCGGGGGACACCGGGGAGCTGTTTTTT
j_gene: TRBJ1-5; abundance: few; d_gene: .; v_gene: TRBV2; CDR3aa: CASRAPGHSNQPQHF; CDR3nt: TGTGCCAGCAGGGCCCCAGGACATAGCAATCAGCCCCAGCATTTT